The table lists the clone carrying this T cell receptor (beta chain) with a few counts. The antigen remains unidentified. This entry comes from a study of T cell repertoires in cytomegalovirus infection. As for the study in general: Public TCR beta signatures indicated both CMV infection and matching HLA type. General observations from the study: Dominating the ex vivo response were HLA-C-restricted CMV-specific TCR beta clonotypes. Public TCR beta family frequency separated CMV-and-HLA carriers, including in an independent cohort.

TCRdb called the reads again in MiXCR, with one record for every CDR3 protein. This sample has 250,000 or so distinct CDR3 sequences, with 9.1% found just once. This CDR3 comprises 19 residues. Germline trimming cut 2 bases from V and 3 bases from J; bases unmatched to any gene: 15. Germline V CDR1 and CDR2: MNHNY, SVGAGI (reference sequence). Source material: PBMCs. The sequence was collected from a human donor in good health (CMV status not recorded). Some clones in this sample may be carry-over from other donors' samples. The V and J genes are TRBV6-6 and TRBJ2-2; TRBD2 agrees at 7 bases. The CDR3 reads CASSYETTLAGAHTGELFF. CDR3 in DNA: TGTGCCAGCAGTTACGAAACCACCCTGGCGGGAGCCCACACCGGGGAGCTGTTTTTT.